This note documents a single T cell receptor beta chain sequence. Germline V gives CDR1 MDHEN, CDR2 SYDVKM. The CDR3 runs to 12 residues. V lost 7 bases to trimming and J lost 5 bases, with 11 bases between them. Per the study methods: Amplification of reference gene primers provided the estimated nucleated cell counts. Some clones are missing from TCRdb's copy, which holds only in-frame ones; the method was immunoSEQ multiplex PCR. V and J calls and clone size are copied from that table; D and trimming were computed from the DNA. The table lists tens of thousands of clones, about 74% of them singletons, with 2.5% to 3% in the top ten. The record originates from a study of blood T cell repertoires in COVID-19. Study information: Samples came from the United States, Italy and Spain, spanning acute and convalescent COVID-19. PBMCs, B-cell-depleted T cells, or T cells provided the cDNA or gDNA that made up the material.

This sequence was found in a human donor with acute or convalescent COVID-19. The donor label of this sample is uncertain. The material sequenced was peripheral blood. This sequence joins TRBV28 and TRBJ1-2, with D possibly TRBD1 on 6 matching bases. The CDR3 protein is CASTTQGYGYTF. The DNA of the CDR3 is TGTGCCAGCACTACACAGGGTTATGGCTACACCTTC.